The rows below give T cell receptor beta chains drawn from one sample of a study of cytomegalovirus exposure and HLA in healthy donors. Some clones are missing from TCRdb's copy, which holds only in-frame ones; the method was immunoSEQ multiplex PCR. The profile shows approximately 300,000 clones, 86% of them singletons. The sample taken for sequencing was PBMCs. The origin of the receptors is a woman under 30 in good health and CMV-seronegative. Each CDR3 is given with its conserved first and last residue. The D gene is left open where the match is weak. Rows give clone size only sometimes, using once, few, many, or a class for an expanded clone.

J,size,length,V,D,DNA,CDR3
TRBJ2-7,-,14,TRBV19,-,TGTGCCAGTAGTATATCGCTAGGGGCCTACGAGCAGTACTTC,CASSISLGAYEQYF
TRBJ2-7,-,14,TRBV9,-,TGTGCCAGCAGCCTCGCGGGACCTACCTACGAGCAGTACTTC,CASSLAGPTYEQYF
TRBJ2-2,-,15,TRBV9,TRBD1,TGTGCCAGCAGCCCAACGACAGGGAACGCCGGGGAGCTGTTTTTT,CASSPTTGNAGELFF
TRBJ1-2,few,15,TRBV5-4,TRBD1,TGTGCCAGCAGACCCGACAGGGGGATCGGCTATGGCTACACCTTC,CASRPDRGIGYGYTF
TRBJ2-1,-,16,TRBV19,TRBD2,TGTGCCAGTAGTATTGCTAGCGGACGATCCTACAATGAGCAGTTCTTC,CASSIASGRSYNEQFF
TRBJ2-3,-,16,TRBV7-6,TRBD2,TGTGCCAGCAGCTTGAGGACTAGCTCATACACAGATACGCAGTATTTT,CASSLRTSSYTDTQYF
TRBJ2-7,-,13,TRBV11-2,-,TGTGCCAGCAGCTTAGATGCGCGAGGAGAGCAGTACTTC,CASSLDARGEQYF
TRBJ2-2,-,19,TRBV27,TRBD2,TGTGCCAGCAGGGACTTGGGACTAGCGGGAGTTCTTAACACCGGGGAGCTGTTTTTT,CASRDLGLAGVLNTGELFF
TRBJ1-3,-,18,TRBV7-9,TRBD1,TGTGCCAGCAGCTCTTATGGGGGACAGTTTAACTCTGGAAACACCATATATTTT,CASSSYGGQFNSGNTIYF
TRBJ1-1,-,14,TRBV11-2,TRBD1,TGTGCCAGCAGCTTAGAGGACAGGAGTCCTGAAGCTTTCTTT,CASSLEDRSPEAFF
TRBJ1-1,-,14,TRBV7-2,-,TGTGCCAGCAGCCCCTGGGAGGGGAAGCATGAAGCTTTCTTT,CASSPWEGKHEAFF
TRBJ1-2,-,13,TRBV6-5,TRBD1,TGTGCCAGCAGCGGGGACAGCTACTATGGCTACACCTTC,CASSGDSYYGYTF
TRBJ2-5,-,17,TRBV30,TRBD2,TGTGCCTGGAGTATTAGCGGGGCCACATCAGCCCAAGAGACCCAGTACTTC,CAWSISGATSAQETQYF
TRBJ1-1,-,15,TRBV23-1,TRBD1,TGCGCCAGCAGTCAATTTGACAGGGAGAACACTGAAGCTTTCTTT,CASSQFDRENTEAFF
TRBJ1-4,-,15,TRBV4-3,TRBD1,TGCGCCAGCAGCCAAGACCGGGACAGGGGCGGAAAACTGTTTTTT,CASSQDRDRGGKLFF
TRBJ2-1,-,17,TRBV2,TRBD1,TGTGCCAGCTGGGACAGGGGGAGTCCGGGGGTGTCGGTTGAGCAGTTCTTC,CASWDRGSPGVSVEQFF
TRBJ1-5,-,14,TRBV7-6,TRBD1,TGTGCCAGCAGCTTGGGACAGGGAGCCCAGCCCCAGCATTTT,CASSLGQGAQPQHF
TRBJ2-3,-,19,TRBV21-1,-,TGTGCCAGCAGCTCCCGAAAAACGTACGGGACAGGAGACGCAGATACGCAGTATTTT,CASSSRKTYGTGDADTQYF
TRBJ2-3,-,13,TRBV7-8,-,TGTGCCAGCAGCTTAACCTACACAGATACGCAGTATTTT,CASSLTYTDTQYF
TRBJ2-1,-,15,TRBV5-1,TRBD2,TGCGCCAGCCGCTTAGCGGGCACGGGATACAATGAGCAGTTCTTC,CASRLAGTGYNEQFF
TRBJ1-1,-,15,TRBV6-5,TRBD1,TGTGCCAGCAGTTCCTCGACAGGGGGCGTCACTGAAGCTTTCTTT,CASSSSTGGVTEAFF
TRBJ2-1,-,14,TRBV4-2,-,TGTGCCAGCAGCCAAGTATTAGGGAGGAATGAGCAGTTCTTC,CASSQVLGRNEQFF
TRBJ2-5,-,18,TRBV28,TRBD1,TGTGCCAGCAGTTTATTATCCTGGACAGGGGGTGGCCAAGAGACCCAGTACTTC,CASSLLSWTGGGQETQYF
TRBJ2-7,-,16,TRBV28,TRBD2,TGTGCCAGCGGCCCGGTGCTAGCGGGCGTGGCCTACGAGCAGTACTTC,CASGPVLAGVAYEQYF
TRBJ2-1,-,14,TRBV7-7,TRBD2,TGTGCCAGCAGCTTAGGGACTAGCAGGAATGAGCAGTTCTTC,CASSLGTSRNEQFF
TRBJ2-7,-,14,TRBV10-3,TRBD2,TGTGCCATAACACCGGGACTAGCCTCCTACGAGCAGTACTTC,CAITPGLASYEQYF
TRBJ1-1,-,13,TRBV29-1,-,TGCAGCGTTGGAGGCAGGGCGAACACTGAAGCTTTCTTT,CSVGGRANTEAFF
TRBJ2-7,-,11,TRBV5-1,-,TGCGCCAGCAGCTTTTTGACAGAGCAGTACTTC,CASSFLTEQYF
TRBJ2-1,-,15,TRBV5-1,-,TGCGCCAGCAGCTTGGGCAGGGCGGAATACAATGAGCAGTTCTTC,CASSLGRAEYNEQFF
TRBJ2-2,-,15,TRBV11-2,-,TGTGCCAGCAGCCGGGTTTCCCCCCTCACCGGGGAGCTGTTTTTT,CASSRVSPLTGELFF
TRBJ2-3,-,14,TRBV7-3,-,TGTGCCAGCAGCTTACAGGCTCTCACAGATACGCAGTATTTT,CASSLQALTDTQYF
TRBJ2-3,-,15,TRBV27,TRBD2,TGTGCCAGCAGAAAAAGCGGGAGCATGACAGATACGCAGTATTTT,CASRKSGSMTDTQYF
TRBJ1-2,-,15,TRBV6-5,-,TGTGCCAGCAGTTACTCGGGTCAGGGAAATAATGGCTACACCTTC,CASSYSGQGNNGYTF
TRBJ1-2,-,12,TRBV9,-,TGTGCCAGCAGCGGGGGAGACTATGGCTACACCTTC,CASSGGDYGYTF
TRBJ1-2,-,13,TRBV19,-,TGTGCCAGTAGCAGCCTTGGCGGCTATGGCTACACCTTC,CASSSLGGYGYTF
TRBJ2-2,-,13,TRBV28,-,TGTGCCAGCAGGGAGAGCGACACCGGGGAGCTGTTTTTT,CASRESDTGELFF